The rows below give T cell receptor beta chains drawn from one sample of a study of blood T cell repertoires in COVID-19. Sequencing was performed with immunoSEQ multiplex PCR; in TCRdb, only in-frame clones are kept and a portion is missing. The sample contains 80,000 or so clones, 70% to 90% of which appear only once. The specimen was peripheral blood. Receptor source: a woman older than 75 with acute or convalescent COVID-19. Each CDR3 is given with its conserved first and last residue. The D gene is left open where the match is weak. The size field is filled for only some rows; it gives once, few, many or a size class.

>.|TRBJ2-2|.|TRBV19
CASSLSENTGELFF
TGTGCCAGTAGTCTTAGCGAGAACACCGGGGAGCTGTTTTTT
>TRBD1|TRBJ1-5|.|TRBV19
CAGGQGNNQPQHF
TGTGCCGGGGGACAGGGCAACAATCAGCCCCAGCATTTT
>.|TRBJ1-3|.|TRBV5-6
CASSSLTGSSGNTIYF
TGTGCCAGCAGCAGCTTGACAGGTAGCTCTGGAAACACCATATATTTT
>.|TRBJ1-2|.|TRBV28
CASSLTRGGGGYTF
TGTGCCAGCAGTTTAACCAGGGGCGGCGGAGGCTACACCTTC
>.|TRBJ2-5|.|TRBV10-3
CAISRTPPEREETQYF
TGTGCCATCAGCAGGACCCCACCTGAGCGGGAAGAGACCCAGTACTTC
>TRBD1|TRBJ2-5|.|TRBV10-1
CASSAGTGGRETQYF
TGCGCCAGCAGCGCCGGGACAGGGGGCAGAGAGACCCAGTACTTC
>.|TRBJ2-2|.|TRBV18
CASSPLDRLVGELFF
TGTGCCAGCTCACCCCTGGACAGACTGGTAGGGGAGCTGTTTTTT
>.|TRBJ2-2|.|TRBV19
CASSIATVRNTGELFF
TGTGCCAGTAGTATAGCTACAGTGCGGAACACCGGGGAGCTGTTTTTT
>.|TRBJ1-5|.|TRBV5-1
CASSLDFNNQPQHF
TGCGCCAGCAGCTTGGACTTCAACAATCAGCCCCAGCATTTT
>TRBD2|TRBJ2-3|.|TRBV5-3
CARSPRARTGTSGGGRTDTQYF
TGTGCCAGAAGCCCTCGCGCTAGAACCGGGACTAGCGGGGGGGGTCGCACAGATACGCAGTATTTT
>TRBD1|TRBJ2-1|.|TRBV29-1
CSVEKDRAYNEQFF
TGCAGCGTTGAAAAGGACAGGGCCTACAATGAGCAGTTCTTC
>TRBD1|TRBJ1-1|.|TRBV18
CASSPPYSGGRVTEAFF
TGTGCCAGCTCACCACCATACTCAGGGGGCCGGGTCACTGAAGCTTTCTTT
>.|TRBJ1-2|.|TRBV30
CAWSRGGDGYTF
TGTGCCTGGAGCCGTGGGGGGGATGGCTACACCTTC
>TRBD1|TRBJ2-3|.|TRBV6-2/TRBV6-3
CASSYGTGVSTDTQYF
TGTGCCAGCAGTTACGGGACAGGGGTTAGCACAGATACGCAGTATTTT
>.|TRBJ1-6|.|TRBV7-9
CASNRRGGLLVSDSPLHF
TGTGCCAGCAACCGGAGGGGGGGACTGCTGGTTAGTGATTCACCCCTCCACTTT
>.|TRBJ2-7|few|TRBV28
CASSSVGGPQYEQYF
TGTGCCAGCAGTTCCGTCGGGGGGCCACAGTACGAGCAGTACTTC
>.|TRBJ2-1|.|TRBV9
CASSGSGLRNNEQFF
TGTGCCAGCAGCGGATCGGGACTCCGTAACAATGAGCAGTTCTTC
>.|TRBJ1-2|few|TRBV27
CASSPPGNYGYTF
TGTGCCAGCAGCCCGCCAGGGAACTATGGCTACACCTTC
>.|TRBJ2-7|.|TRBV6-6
CASSFRQPNSYEQYF
TGTGCCAGCAGTTTCCGACAGCCCAACTCCTACGAGCAGTACTTC
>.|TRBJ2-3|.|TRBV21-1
CASSKGVFSTDTQYF
TGTGCCAGCAGCAAAGGAGTCTTTAGCACAGATACGCAGTATTTT
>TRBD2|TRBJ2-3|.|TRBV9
CASSVDSGGAGTDTQYF
TGTGCCAGCAGCGTAGATAGCGGGGGGGCTGGGACAGATACGCAGTATTTT
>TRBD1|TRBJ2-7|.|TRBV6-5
CASSYSGQEPYEQYF
TGTGCCAGCAGTTACTCCGGACAGGAGCCCTACGAGCAGTACTTC
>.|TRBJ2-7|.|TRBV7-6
CASSLSDGAGHEQYF
TGTGCCAGCAGCTTATCCGACGGAGCCGGCCACGAGCAGTACTTC
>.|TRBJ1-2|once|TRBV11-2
CASNNGQGTNYGYTF
TGTGCCAGCAACAACGGCCAGGGAACTAACTATGGCTACACCTTC
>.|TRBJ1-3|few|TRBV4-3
CASSQDLSSGNTIYF
TGCGCCAGCAGCCAAGATCTTAGCAGTGGAAACACCATATATTTT
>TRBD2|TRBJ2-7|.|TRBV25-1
CASSEQGLAGGEQYF
TGTGCCAGCAGTGAACAGGGACTAGCGGGGGGCGAGCAGTACTTC
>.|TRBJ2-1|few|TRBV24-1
CATSGQNNEQFF
TGTGCCACCTCCGGACAGAACAATGAGCAGTTCTTC
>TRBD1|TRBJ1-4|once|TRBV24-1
CATSEPGGAGEKLFF
TGTGCCACCAGTGAACCAGGGGGCGCGGGAGAAAAACTGTTTTTT
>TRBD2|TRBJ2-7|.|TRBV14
CASSRLAGASYEQYF
TGTGCCAGCAGCCGTCTAGCGGGGGCCTCCTACGAGCAGTACTTC
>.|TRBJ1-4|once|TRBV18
CASSPGGSREKLFF
TGTGCCAGCTCACCAGGAGGGAGCCGGGAAAAACTGTTTTTT
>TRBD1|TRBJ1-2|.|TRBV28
CASSLGGQAEWGYTF
TGTGCCAGCAGTTTGGGGGGACAGGCAGAGTGGGGCTACACCTTC
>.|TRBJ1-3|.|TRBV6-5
CASGRSPAGRNTIYF
TGTGCCAGCGGGCGCTCTCCGGCGGGGAGAAACACCATATATTTT
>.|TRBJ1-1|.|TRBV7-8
CASRMGLSNTEAFF
TGTGCCAGCAGGATGGGACTCTCGAACACTGAAGCTTTCTTT
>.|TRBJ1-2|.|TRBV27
CASSNGGVRIGGYTF
TGTGCCAGCAGCAACGGAGGAGTTCGGATCGGTGGCTACACCTTC
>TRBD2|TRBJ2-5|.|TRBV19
CASSIGARGGPETQYF
TGTGCCAGTAGTATAGGAGCGCGGGGGGGCCCAGAGACCCAGTACTTC
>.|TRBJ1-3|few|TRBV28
CATAGTLEGFGNTIYF
TGTGCCACCGCCGGGACCTTGGAGGGTTTTGGAAACACCATATATTTT
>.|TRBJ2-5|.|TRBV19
CASSIDAGRETQYF
TGTGCCAGTAGTATAGATGCAGGGCGGGAGACCCAGTACTTC
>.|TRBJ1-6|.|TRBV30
CAWSESGGRTLHF
TGTGCCTGGAGTGAGTCAGGAGGCAGGACCCTCCACTTT
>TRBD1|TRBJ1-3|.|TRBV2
CASNLRQGISGNTIYF
TGTGCCAGCAATCTGAGACAGGGGATCTCTGGAAACACCATATATTTT
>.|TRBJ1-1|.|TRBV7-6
CASSAEQYTEAFF
TGTGCCAGCAGCGCTGAACAGTACACTGAAGCTTTCTTT
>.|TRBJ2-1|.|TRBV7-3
CASSPVGPGHNEQFF
TGTGCCAGCAGCCCGGTGGGCCCAGGCCACAATGAGCAGTTCTTC
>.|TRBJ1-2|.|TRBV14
CASSQVSGGYTF
TGTGCCAGCAGCCAAGTCAGTGGTGGCTACACCTTC
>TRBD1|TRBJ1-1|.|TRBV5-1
CASSLGQGAKAFF
TGCGCCAGCAGCTTAGGACAGGGGGCGAAAGCTTTCTTT
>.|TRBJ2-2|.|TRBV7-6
CASSSTTGTGELFF
TGTGCCAGCAGCTCAACTACAGGGACCGGGGAGCTGTTTTTT
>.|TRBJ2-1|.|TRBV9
CASSVEVTFRPLATSYNEQFF
TGTGCCAGCAGCGTAGAGGTTACTTTTAGACCGCTAGCTACGTCCTACAATGAGCAGTTCTTC
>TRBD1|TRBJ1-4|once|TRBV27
CASSWGQVEKLFF
TGTGCCAGCAGTTGGGGACAGGTAGAAAAACTGTTTTTT
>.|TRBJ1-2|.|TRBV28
CASSSEGWGIYGYTF
TGTGCCAGCAGTTCTGAGGGATGGGGTATCTATGGCTACACCTTC
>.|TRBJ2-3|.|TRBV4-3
CASSPTFSTDTQYF
TGCGCCAGCAGCCCCACATTTAGCACAGATACGCAGTATTTT
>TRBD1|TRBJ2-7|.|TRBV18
CASSPNPPGTASEQYF
TGTGCCAGCTCACCGAATCCTCCCGGGACAGCAAGCGAGCAGTACTTC
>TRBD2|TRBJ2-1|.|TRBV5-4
CASSLGLAGGDEQFF
TGTGCCAGCAGCTTGGGCCTAGCGGGGGGAGATGAGCAGTTCTTC
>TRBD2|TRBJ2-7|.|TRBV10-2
CASSAAGALHYEQYF
TGCGCCAGCAGTGCAGCGGGGGCACTCCACTACGAGCAGTACTTC
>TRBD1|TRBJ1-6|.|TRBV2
CASSDQGANSPLHF
TGTGCCAGCAGTGATCAGGGGGCGAATTCACCCCTCCACTTT
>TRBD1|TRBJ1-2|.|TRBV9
CASSGQGKGYGYTF
TGTGCCAGCAGCGGACAGGGCAAGGGCTATGGCTACACCTTC
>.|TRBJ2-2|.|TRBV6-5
CASSYLGGSTGELFF
TGTGCCAGCAGTTACTTGGGAGGAAGCACCGGGGAGCTGTTTTTT
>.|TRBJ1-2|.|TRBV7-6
CASSPTVTAVYGYTF
TGTGCCAGCAGTCCCACTGTGACAGCAGTCTATGGCTACACCTTC
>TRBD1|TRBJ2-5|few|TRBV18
CASSPNTGGETQYF
TGTGCCAGCTCACCGAATACAGGGGGTGAGACCCAGTACTTC
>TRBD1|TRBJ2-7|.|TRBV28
CASSSDRFLF
TGTGCCAGCAGTTCGGACAGGTTCCTATTC
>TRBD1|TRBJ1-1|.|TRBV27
CASRTGTGNTEAFF
TGTGCCAGCAGAACCGGGACAGGGAACACTGAAGCTTTCTTT
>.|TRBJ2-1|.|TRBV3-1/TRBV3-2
CASKKELSSYNEQFF
TGTGCCAGCAAGAAAGAGCTGAGCTCCTACAATGAGCAGTTCTTC